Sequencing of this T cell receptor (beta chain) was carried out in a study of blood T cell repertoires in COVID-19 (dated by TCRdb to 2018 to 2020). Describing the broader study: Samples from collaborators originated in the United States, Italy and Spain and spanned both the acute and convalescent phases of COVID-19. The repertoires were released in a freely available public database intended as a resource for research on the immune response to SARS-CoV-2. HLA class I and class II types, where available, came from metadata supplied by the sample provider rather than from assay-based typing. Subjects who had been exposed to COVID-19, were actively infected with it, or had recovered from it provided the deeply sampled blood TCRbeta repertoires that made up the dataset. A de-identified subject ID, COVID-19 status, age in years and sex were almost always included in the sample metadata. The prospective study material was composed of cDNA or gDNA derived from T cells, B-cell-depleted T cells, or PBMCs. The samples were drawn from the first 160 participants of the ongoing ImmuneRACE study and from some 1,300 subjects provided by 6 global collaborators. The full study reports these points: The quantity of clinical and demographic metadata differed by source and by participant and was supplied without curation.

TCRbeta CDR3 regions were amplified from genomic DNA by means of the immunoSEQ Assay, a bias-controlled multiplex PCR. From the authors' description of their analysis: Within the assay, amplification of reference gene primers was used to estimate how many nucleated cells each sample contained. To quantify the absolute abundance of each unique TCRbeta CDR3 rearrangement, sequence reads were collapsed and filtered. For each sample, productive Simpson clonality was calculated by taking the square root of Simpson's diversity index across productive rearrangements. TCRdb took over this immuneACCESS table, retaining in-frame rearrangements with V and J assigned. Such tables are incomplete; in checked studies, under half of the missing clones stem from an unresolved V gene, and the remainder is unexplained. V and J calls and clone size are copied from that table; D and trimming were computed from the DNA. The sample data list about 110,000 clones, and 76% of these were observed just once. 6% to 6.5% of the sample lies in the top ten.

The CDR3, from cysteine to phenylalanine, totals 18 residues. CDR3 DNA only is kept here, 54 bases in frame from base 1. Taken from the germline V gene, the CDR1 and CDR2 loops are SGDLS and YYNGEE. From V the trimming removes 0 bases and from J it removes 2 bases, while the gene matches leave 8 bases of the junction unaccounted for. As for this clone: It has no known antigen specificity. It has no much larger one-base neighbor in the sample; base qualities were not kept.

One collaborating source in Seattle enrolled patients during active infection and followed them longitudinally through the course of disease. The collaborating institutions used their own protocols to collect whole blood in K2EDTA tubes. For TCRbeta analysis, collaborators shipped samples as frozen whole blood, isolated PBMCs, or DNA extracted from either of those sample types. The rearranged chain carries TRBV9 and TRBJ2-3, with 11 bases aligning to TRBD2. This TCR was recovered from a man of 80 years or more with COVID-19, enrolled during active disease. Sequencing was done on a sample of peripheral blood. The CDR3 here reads CASSVGGTSGIFTDTQYF. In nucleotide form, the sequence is TGTGCCAGCAGCGTAGGAGGGACTAGCGGCATTTTCACAGATACGCAGTATTTT.